This T cell receptor (beta chain) was sequenced for a study of metastatic and nonmetastatic thyroid tumors. The wider study: Repertoires were compared across blood and tumor or nodule tissue from malignant and benign thyroid patients. Study-level findings and limits: Reported TCR beta diversity, measured in blood and tumor, was significantly higher for malignant thyroid tumors than for benign nodules.

TCRdb reanalyzed the PCR reads with MiXCR. The sample has 60,000 or so clones; just over 4% are singletons. This clone was counted many times. Antigen specificity is unknown. Germline assignment: CDR1 SGHAT and CDR2 FQNNGV. Unmatched junction bases numbered 31, after V lost 3 bases and J lost 1 base. The length of the CDR3 is 24 residues. No treatment had been given to any patient before thyroid surgery. This chain uses TRBV11-2 with TRBJ2-7, with 9 bases fitting TRBD2. The origin of this receptor is a female donor with papillary thyroid cancer or a benign thyroid nodule (not recorded which). Some clones in this sample may be carry-over from other donors' samples. Input material: blood. CDR3 DNA sequence: TGTGCCAGCAGCTTGATAAACCGCCCTAGAAGCACTAGCGGGCTACCTCCACCATCCTACGAGCAGTACTTC. Translating gives CASSLINRPRSTSGLPPPSYEQYF.